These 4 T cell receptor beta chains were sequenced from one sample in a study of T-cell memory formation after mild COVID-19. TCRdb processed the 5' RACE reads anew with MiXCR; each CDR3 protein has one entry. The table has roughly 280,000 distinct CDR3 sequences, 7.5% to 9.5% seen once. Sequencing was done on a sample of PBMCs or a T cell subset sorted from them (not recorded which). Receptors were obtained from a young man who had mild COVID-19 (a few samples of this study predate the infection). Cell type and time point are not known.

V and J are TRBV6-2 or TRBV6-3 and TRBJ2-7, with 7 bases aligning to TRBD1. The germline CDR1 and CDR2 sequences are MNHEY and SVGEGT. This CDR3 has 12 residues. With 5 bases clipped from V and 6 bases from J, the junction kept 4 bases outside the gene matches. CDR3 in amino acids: CASSPRDSEQYV. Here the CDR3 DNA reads TGTGCCAGCAGTCCTCGGGACAGCGAGCAGTACGTC.

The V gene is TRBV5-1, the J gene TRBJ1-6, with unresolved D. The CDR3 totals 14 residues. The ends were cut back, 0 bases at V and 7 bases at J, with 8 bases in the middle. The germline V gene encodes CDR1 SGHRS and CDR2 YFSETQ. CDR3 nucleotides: TGCGCCAGCAGCTTGGAAATGTGGAATTCACCCCTCCACTTT. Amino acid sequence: CASSLEMWNSPLHF.

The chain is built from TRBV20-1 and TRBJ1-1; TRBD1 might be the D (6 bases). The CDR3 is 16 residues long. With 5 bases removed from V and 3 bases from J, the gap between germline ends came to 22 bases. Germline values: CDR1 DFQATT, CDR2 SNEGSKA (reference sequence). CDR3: CSASPGQRVSDTEAFF. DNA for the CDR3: TGCAGTGCTTCACCGGGACAACGAGTTTCGGACACTGAAGCTTTCTTT.

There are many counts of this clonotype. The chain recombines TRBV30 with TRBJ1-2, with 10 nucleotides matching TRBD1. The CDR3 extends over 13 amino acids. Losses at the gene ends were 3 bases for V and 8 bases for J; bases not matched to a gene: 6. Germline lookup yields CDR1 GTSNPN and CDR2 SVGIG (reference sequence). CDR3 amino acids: CAWSAGQGGGYTF. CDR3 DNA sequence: TGTGCCTGGAGCGCCGGACAGGGGGGAGGCTACACCTTC.